The T cell receptor beta chain under discussion was sequenced for a study of T cell responses to AZD1222 COVID-19 vaccine. Study-level findings and limits: Vaccine-associated CD4 TCRs spanned spike, dominant at 160-218 and 743-854.

A remark on this clone: The antigen is not known.

The repertoire was sequenced with immunoSEQ multiplex PCR; TCRdb's copy has only in-frame clones and lacks some. Of more than 75,000 clones in the sample, around 89% were seen once. The source of this sequence is an adult in good health. This specimen consisted of peripheral blood, obtained on day 0 of AZD1222 vaccination.

CDR3 in DNA: TGTGCCACCAGCACACTGCAGGGCGCCTCTGGGACATACCTTAGCAATCAGCCCCAGCATTTT. Its protein product is CATSTLQGASGTYLSNQPQHF. The rearrangement joins TRBV15 to TRBJ1-5; a weak D match, TRBD1 (6 bases). The CDR3 runs 21 residues. Germline values: CDR1 LNHNV, CDR2 YYDKDF (reference sequence). Trimming took 4 bases from V and 0 from J, leaving 28 bases between them.